A single T cell receptor (beta chain) is shown here with its context. Mouse names are used for the genes. Read data end 1 residue before the CDR3 end; the end is taken from the germline J gene. This entry comes from a study of tissue T cells after allogeneic stem cell transplantation. Trimming removed 2 bases from V and 5 bases from J, with 6 bases in between. The germline V gene encodes CDR1 LGHNA and CDR2 YSYQKL. The CDR3 is 12 residues long. Time point reported: mouse harvest day 14 after allogeneic transplant. Tail vein injection delivered 10^7 T-cell-depleted bone marrow cells and 10^6 splenic CD5+ T cells. Tissues came from B6→BALB/c major-mismatch GVHD mice at day 7 or 14. TCRbeta CDR3 was sequenced at survey depth with template counts. Sequencing used immunoSEQ multiplex PCR; TCRdb keeps in-frame clones, though not all of them. This table has a few thousand clones, around 56% appearing once.

The sample comprised lymph node tissue. The V call is TRBV2, the J call TRBJ1-1, with D possibly matching TRBD1 (6 bases). The sequence was collected from a female BALB/c mouse given C57BL/6 T cells with graft-versus-host disease after an allogeneic hematopoietic cell transplant. CDR3 loop: CASSQQGTEVFF. Partial CDR3 DNA: TGTGCCAGCAGCCAACAGGGGACAGAAGTCTTC.